The 21 T cell receptor beta chains below all came from one sample that was sequenced in a study of shared clonotypes between healthy human individuals. As defined, naive CD8 cells were CD45RO-negative and positively selected for CCR7, with terminally differentiated effector memory CD45RA+ cells excluded. Repertoires were generated with immunoSEQ multiplex PCR, while TCRdb's copy carries only in-frame clones and drops some. The sample lists around 1.9 million clones, about 94% occurring once. The sample taken for sequencing was naive CD8+ T cells from PBMCs. The receptors stem from a man between 18 and 29 years old in good health. Some clones in this sample may be carry-over from other donors' samples.

The V call is TRBV27, the J call TRBJ2-3; 10 bases match TRBD2. J gave up 0 bases and V 2 bases, and 11 bases lay outside the gene matches. The length of the CDR3 is 19 residues. Germline V gives CDR1 MNHEY, CDR2 SMNVEV (reference sequence). The CDR3 region is CASSLSALAGSTSTDTQYF. The DNA for the CDR3 is TGTGCCAGCAGTTTAAGTGCACTAGCGGGATCGACTAGCACAGATACGCAGTATTTT.

DNA of the CDR3: TGTGCCAGCAGCTCCAAAGACTGGAGCTCCTACAATGAGCAGTTCTTC. This translates into CASSSKDWSSYNEQFF. The rearrangement links TRBV7-2 to TRBJ2-1; D uncertain. V shed 4 bases and J shed 0 bases, with 13 bases lying between them. This CDR3 region has 16 residues. CDR1 SGHTA and CDR2 FQGNSA come from the germline V gene.

The chain has TRBV9 and TRBJ2-3, with TRBD2 matching 9 bases. This CDR3 contains 19 residues. Germline V gene sequence: CDR1 SGDLS, CDR2 YYNGEE. With V trimmed by 3 bases and J by 0 bases, 14 bases remained unmatched. The CDR3: CASSARDFLSGRSTDTQYF. The CDR3 DNA follows: TGTGCCAGCAGCGCCCGAGATTTCCTTAGCGGGAGAAGCACAGATACGCAGTATTTT.

The gene calls are TRBV9 and TRBJ2-2; D call uncertain. V lost 4 bases, J lost 4 bases, and 8 bases lay in between. Germline CDR1 and CDR2: SGDLS and YYNGEE. The CDR3 spans 13 residues. This chain's CDR3 is CASSMQSTGELFF. The DNA for the CDR3 is TGTGCCAGCAGCATGCAGAGCACCGGGGAGCTGTTTTTT.

The genes are TRBV14 and TRBJ2-1; TRBD1 matches at 9 bases. The germline V gene has CDR1 SGHDN and CDR2 FVKESK. The CDR3 is 15 amino acids. V dropped 5 bases and J dropped 3; count of bases not matched to a gene: 5. The CDR3 is CASSFRTGVYNEQFF. In DNA, the CDR3 is TGTGCCAGCAGCTTTCGGACAGGGGTCTACAATGAGCAGTTCTTC. Full variable domain (missing parts from reference TRBV14 and TRBJ2-1): EAGVTQFPSHSVIEKGQTVTLRCDPISGHDNLYWYRRVMGKEIKFLLHFVKESKQDESGMPNNRFLAERTGGTYSTLKVQPAELEDSGVYFCASSFRTGVYNEQFFGPGTRLTVL.

This clone was found once. A junction boundary mismatches the germline segment, possibly from a read error. At the DNA level, this CDR3 is encoded by other sequences in the same sample as well. V usage is TRBV7-9 and J usage is TRBJ1-2; tentatively, D is TRBD1 (5 bases). This CDR3 contains 11 residues. Germline CDR1 reads SEHNR; CDR2 reads FQNEAQ (reference sequence). CDR3 sequence: CAGASSYGYTF. The CDR3 DNA follows: TGCGCCGGGGCCAGCTCCTATGGCTACACCTTC. The full variable domain, completed using reference TRBV7-9 and TRBJ1-2, is DTGVSQNPRHKITKRGQNVTFRCDPISEHNRLYWYRQTLGQGPEFLTYFQNEAQLEKSRLLSDRFSAERPKGSFSTLEIQRTEQGDSAMYLCAGASSYGYTFGSGTRLTVV.

The chain employs TRBV4-2 and TRBJ2-7; D is possibly TRBD2 (6 bases). Per germline, CDR1 LGHNA and CDR2 YNFKEQ. The CDR3 runs 16 residues. Trimming left V 1 base short and J 0 bases short, with 13 bases between. CDR3 loop: CASSQVRGESSYEQYF. CDR3 in DNA: TGTGCCAGCAGCCAAGTCCGCGGGGAAAGCTCCTACGAGCAGTACTTC.

A remark on this clone: Other DNA sequences in the same sample also yield this CDR3. J is TRBJ1-1 and V is TRBV27, with D unresolved. CDR3 length equals 14 residues. Germline V gene lookup returns CDR1 MNHEY and CDR2 SMNVEV (reference sequence). V dropped 3 bases and J dropped 0 bases, with 8 bases sitting between them. The CDR3 nucleotides are TGTGCCAGCAGTTTGCGGCAGATGAACACTGAAGCTTTCTTT. It is translated as CASSLRQMNTEAFF.

The chain links TRBV28 to TRBJ1-1; D is undetermined. Trimming pared 6 bases from V and 0 bases from J, leaving 14 bases between. Germline assignment: CDR1 MDHEN and CDR2 SYDVKM. This CDR3 comprises 15 residues. CDR3 sequence (DNA): TGTGCCAGCAGCCTTAGGGCCTTCATGAACACTGAAGCTTTCTTT. Translating gives CASSLRAFMNTEAFF. The full variable domain, rest sourced from reference TRBV28 and TRBJ1-1, is DVKVTQSSRYLVKRTGEKVFLECVQDMDHENMFWYRQDPGLGLRLIYFSYDVKMKEKGDIPEGYSVSREKKERFSLILESASTNQTSMYLCASSLRAFMNTEAFFGQGTRLTVV.

The chain couples TRBV28 to TRBJ2-7; 9 nucleotides agree with TRBD1. Trimming took 6 bases from V and 3 from J; bases not matched to a gene: 9. Germline CDR1 reads MDHEN; CDR2 reads SYDVKM. CDR3 length equals 15 residues. DNA for the CDR3: TGTGCCAGCAGGTTGGGGACAGGGCCACGCTACGAGCAGTACTTC. Translated, it gives CASRLGTGPRYEQYF. Complete variable domain (other parts from reference TRBV28 and TRBJ2-7): DVKVTQSSRYLVKRTGEKVFLECVQDMDHENMFWYRQDPGLGLRLIYFSYDVKMKEKGDIPEGYSVSREKKERFSLILESASTNQTSMYLCASRLGTGPRYEQYFGPGTRLTVT.

V usage is TRBV5-1 and J usage is TRBJ1-2; D possibly corresponds to TRBD1 (5 bases). Germline-derived CDR1 and CDR2 are SGHRS and YFSETQ. V lost 10 bases, J lost 4 bases, and 20 bases lay in between. This CDR3 has 14 amino acids. Written as DNA, the CDR3 is TGCGCCTGTTACCTGACGGGACTTTTCTATGGCTACACCTTC. It is translated as CACYLTGLFYGYTF.

Regarding this clone: The same CDR3 can be traced to other DNA sequences in this sample. The rearrangement joins TRBV27 to TRBJ2-7; TRBD2 aligns across 13 bases. CDR3 length: 15 residues. Germline CDR1 and CDR2: MNHEY and SMNVEV (reference sequence). V lost 0 bases, J lost 4 bases, and 0 bases stayed unmatched. The CDR3 nucleotides are TGTGCCAGCAGTTTATCACTAGCGGGAGGGTACGAGCAGTACTTC. Translating it yields CASSLSLAGGYEQYF.

The chain uses TRBV19 and TRBJ2-1; 13 positions match TRBD2. The germline gives CDR1 LNHDA, CDR2 SQIVND (reference sequence). CDR3 length equals 21 residues. The V and J ends lost 0 bases and 0 bases, in that order; junction bases with no gene match: 11. The CDR3 coding sequence is TGTGCCAGTAGTATAGATTTTTGGACTAGCGGGAGACCGAACTCCTACAATGAGCAGTTCTTC. Translation: CASSIDFWTSGRPNSYNEQFF.

The chain uses TRBV28 and TRBJ2-3; TRBD1 matches at 7 bases. Germline lookup yields CDR1 MDHEN and CDR2 SYDVKM. V was clipped by 2 bases and J by 1 base; unmatched bases: 3. The CDR3 spans 15 residues. Here the CDR3 reads CASSLGTAGTDTQYF. CDR3 in DNA: TGTGCCAGCAGTTTAGGGACAGCAGGCACAGATACGCAGTATTTT.

This sequence joins TRBV6-1 and TRBJ2-3, with 7 bases lining up with TRBD2. Germline CDR1 MNHNS, CDR2 SASEGT. Germline trimming cut 11 bases from V and 2 bases from J; bases unmatched to any gene: 7. The CDR3 totals 13 residues. CDR3 in DNA: TGTGCCGGGGGGGGGACCCTCACAGATACGCAGTATTTT. Its translation is CAGGGTLTDTQYF.

This clone was seen once. The rearrangement links TRBV4-3 to TRBJ2-7; D possibly corresponds to TRBD2 (5 bases). CDR3 length: 13 residues. V gave up 3 bases and J gave up 5 bases, with 11 bases separating them. The germline gives CDR1 LGHNA, CDR2 YSLEER. CDR3 residues: CASSQGSGDEQYF. In nucleotides, the CDR3 is TGCGCCAGCAGCCAGGGGTCCGGGGACGAGCAGTACTTC.

This chain joins TRBV19 and TRBJ1-1, with D unresolved. V was shortened by 4 bases and J by 3 bases, with 15 bases between the two germline ends. The CDR3 extends over 15 amino acids. Per the germline V gene, CDR1 is LNHDA and CDR2 is SQIVND (reference sequence). CDR3: CASSTSAGGHTEAFF. The CDR3, as DNA: TGTGCCAGTAGTACCTCTGCGGGAGGGCACACTGAAGCTTTCTTT.

The V gene is TRBV7-2, the J gene TRBJ2-7, with TRBD1 matching 8 bases. This CDR3 region has 14 residues. With 3 bases clipped from V and 3 bases from J, the junction kept 4 bases outside the gene matches. Germline-derived CDR1 and CDR2 are SGHTA and FQGNSA. The CDR3 sequence: CASSFQGAVYEQYF. CDR3 nucleotides: TGTGCCAGCAGCTTTCAGGGGGCTGTCTACGAGCAGTACTTC.

This sequence joins TRBV15 and TRBJ1-2, with D perhaps TRBD1 (5 bases). CDR1 and CDR2 (germline): LNHNV, YYDKDF (reference sequence). CDR3 length equals 17 residues. The germline V and J ends were trimmed by 0 bases and 6 bases, with 20 bases remaining between them. CDR3 region: CATSRDMMGVTRHGYTF. CDR3 sequence (DNA): TGTGCCACCAGCAGAGATATGATGGGGGTAACCCGGCATGGCTACACCTTC.

The chain joins TRBV5-4 to TRBJ2-7; 15 positions match TRBD2. J lost 0 bases, V lost 4 bases, and 5 bases had no gene match. The CDR3 consists of 17 residues. Germline V gene data show CDR1 as SGHNT and CDR2 as YYREEE (reference sequence). CDR3: CASSVGLAGGSSYEQYF. CDR3 nucleotide sequence: TGTGCCAGCAGCGTCGGACTAGCGGGGGGGAGCTCCTACGAGCAGTACTTC.

The genes are TRBV4-2 and TRBJ2-7, with 7 bases aligning to TRBD1. From germline, CDR1 is LGHNA and CDR2 YNFKEQ. V lost 3 bases and J lost 3; bases outside the gene matches: 8. CDR3 size: 15 residues. The DNA of the CDR3 is TGTGCCAGCAGCCACTCGGGACAGTATAACTACGAGCAGTACTTC. It translates to CASSHSGQYNYEQYF.